This T cell receptor (beta chain) was profiled in a study of T cell repertoires in cytomegalovirus infection. Study findings and constraints: HLA-C-restricted TCR beta clonotypes specific for CMV led the ex vivo response. Summed frequency of public TCR beta families distinguished CMV carriers with the relevant HLA.

Via MiXCR, TCRdb re-called the reads, giving one row per CDR3 protein. The table includes some 130,000 distinct CDR3 sequences, about 32% detected once. Germline trimming cut 3 bases from V and 5 bases from J; bases unmatched to any gene: 7. The CDR3 is made up of 15 amino acids. About this clonotype itself: Antigen specificity is unknown.

The chain joins TRBV12-3 or TRBV12-4 to TRBJ1-1; TRBD1 aligns across 9 bases. The sequenced sample was CD8+ T cells from cultured PBMCs, obtained from culture after CMV antigen stimulation. This receptor was identified in a human donor in good health (CMV status not recorded). Some clones in this sample may be carry-over from other donors' samples. The CDR3 DNA reads as TGTGCCAGCAGTTTTGACAGGGGGTTTATGACTGAAGCTTTCTTT. Residues: CASSFDRGFMTEAFF.